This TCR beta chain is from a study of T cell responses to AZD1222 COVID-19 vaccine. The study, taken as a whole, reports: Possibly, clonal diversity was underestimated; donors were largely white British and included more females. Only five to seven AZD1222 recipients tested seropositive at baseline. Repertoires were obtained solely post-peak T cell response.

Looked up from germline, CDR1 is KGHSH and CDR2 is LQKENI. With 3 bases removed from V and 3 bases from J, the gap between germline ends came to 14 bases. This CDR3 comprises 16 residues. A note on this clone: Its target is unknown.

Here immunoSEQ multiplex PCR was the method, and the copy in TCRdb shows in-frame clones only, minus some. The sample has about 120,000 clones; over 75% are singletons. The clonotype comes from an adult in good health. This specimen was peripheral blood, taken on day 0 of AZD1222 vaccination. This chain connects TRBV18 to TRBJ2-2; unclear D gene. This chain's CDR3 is CASSPELGLDTGELFF. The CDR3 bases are TGTGCCAGCTCACCGGAGCTGGGTTTGGACACCGGGGAGCTGTTTTTT.